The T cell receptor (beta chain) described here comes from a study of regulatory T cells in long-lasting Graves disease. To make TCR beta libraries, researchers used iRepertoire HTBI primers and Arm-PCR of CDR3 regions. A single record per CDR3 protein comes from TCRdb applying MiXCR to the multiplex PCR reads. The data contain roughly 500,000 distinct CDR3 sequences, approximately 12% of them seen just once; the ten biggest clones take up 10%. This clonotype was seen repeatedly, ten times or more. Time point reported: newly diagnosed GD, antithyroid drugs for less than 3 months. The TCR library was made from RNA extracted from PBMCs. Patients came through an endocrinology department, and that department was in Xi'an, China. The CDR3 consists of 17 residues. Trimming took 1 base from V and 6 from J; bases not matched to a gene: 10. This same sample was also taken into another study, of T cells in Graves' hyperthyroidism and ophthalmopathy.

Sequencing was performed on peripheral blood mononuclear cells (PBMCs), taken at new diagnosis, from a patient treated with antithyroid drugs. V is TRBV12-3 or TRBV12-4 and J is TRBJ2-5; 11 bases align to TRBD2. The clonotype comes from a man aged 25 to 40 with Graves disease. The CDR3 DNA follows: TGTGCCAGCAGTTTAGGGGCCCTAGCGGGAGGCGGGCAGACCCAGTACTTC. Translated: CASSLGALAGGGQTQYF.